This TCR beta chain was documented in a study of T cell changes during pregnancy in multiple sclerosis. The table came from immunoSEQ multiplex PCR; TCRdb's copy has only in-frame clones and leaves some out. This table holds about 32,000 clones, more than 70% found once. V gave up 6 bases and J gave up 3 bases; unmatched junction bases: 8. Looked up from germline, CDR1 is SNHLY and CDR2 is FYNNEI. This CDR3 spans 15 amino acids. By sample share, this clone is medium-sized (0.01 to 0.1%). The V call is TRBV2, the J call TRBJ1-5; TRBD1 aligns across 7 bases. The source is a female donor with multiple sclerosis, enrolled in a pregnancy study. The material sequenced was CD8+ T cells from peripheral blood mononuclear cells, taken in the first trimester of pregnancy. CDR3 DNA: TGTGCCAGCAGCAACAGGGGAACGGACAATCAGCCCCAGCATTTT. This encodes CASSNRGTDNQPQHF.